This TCR beta chain was sequenced for a study of blood T cell repertoires in COVID-19. Study overall: Sources were T cells, B-cell-depleted T cells, or PBMCs; the material itself was cDNA or gDNA.

Individuals drawn from approximately 26 US areas were roughly 18 to 100 years old. Two negative PCRs, clearance, or symptom resolution were required of recovered Cohort 3 donors. Original methodology: How many nucleated cells were present was estimated from reference gene primer amplification. The method was immunoSEQ multiplex PCR; TCRdb's version includes in-frame clones alone and lacks a portion of them. V, J and clone size reflect that table, while D and trimming were determined from the DNA. The table has about 150,000 clones, roughly 80% seen once. V lost 0 bases to trimming and J lost 3 bases, with 7 bases between them. Germline V gives CDR1 MNHEY, CDR2 SVGAGI. The CDR3 sequence is 14 residues long.

The receptor was isolated from a woman in her 40s who had recovered from COVID-19. The sample taken for sequencing was PBMCs or T cells enriched from blood (not recorded which). This chain links TRBV6-5 with TRBJ2-3, with unresolved D. DNA for the CDR3: TGTGCCAGCAGTTACTCGCGAGCGACAGATACGCAGTATTTT. Protein: CASSYSRATDTQYF.